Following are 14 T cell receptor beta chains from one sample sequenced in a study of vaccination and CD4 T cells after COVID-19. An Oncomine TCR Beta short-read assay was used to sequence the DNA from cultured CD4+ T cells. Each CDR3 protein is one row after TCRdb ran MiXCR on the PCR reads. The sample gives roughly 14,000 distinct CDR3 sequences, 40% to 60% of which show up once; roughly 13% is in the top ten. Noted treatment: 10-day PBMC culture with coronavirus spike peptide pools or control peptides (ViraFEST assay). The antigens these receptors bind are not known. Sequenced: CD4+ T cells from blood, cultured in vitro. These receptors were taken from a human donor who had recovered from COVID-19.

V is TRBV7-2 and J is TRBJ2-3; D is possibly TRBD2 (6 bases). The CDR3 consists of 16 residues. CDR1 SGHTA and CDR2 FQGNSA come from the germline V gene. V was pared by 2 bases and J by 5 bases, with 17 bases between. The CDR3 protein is CASSLMVTGEKDTQYF. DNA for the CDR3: TGTGCCAGCAGCTTAATGGTCACGGGGGAAAAAGATACGCAGTATTTT.

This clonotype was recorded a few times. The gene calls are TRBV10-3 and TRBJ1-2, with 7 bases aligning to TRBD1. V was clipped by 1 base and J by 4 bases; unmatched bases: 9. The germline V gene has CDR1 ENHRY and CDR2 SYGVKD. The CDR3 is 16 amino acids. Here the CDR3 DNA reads TGTGCCATCAGTGAGTATGGACAGGCGTCCTCCTATGGCTACACCTTC. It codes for CAISEYGQASSYGYTF.

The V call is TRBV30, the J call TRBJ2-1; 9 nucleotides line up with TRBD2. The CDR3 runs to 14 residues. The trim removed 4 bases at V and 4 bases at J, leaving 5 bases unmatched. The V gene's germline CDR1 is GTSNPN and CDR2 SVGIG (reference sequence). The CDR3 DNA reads TGTGCCTGGACTAGCGGGACCCGTTACAATGAGCAGTTCTTC. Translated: CAWTSGTRYNEQFF.

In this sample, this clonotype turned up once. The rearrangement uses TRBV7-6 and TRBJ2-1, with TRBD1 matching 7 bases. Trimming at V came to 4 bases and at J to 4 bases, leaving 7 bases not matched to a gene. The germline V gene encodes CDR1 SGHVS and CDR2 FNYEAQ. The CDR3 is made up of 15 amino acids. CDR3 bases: TGTGCCAGCAGCTCACAGGGGTACGCGTACAATGAGCAGTTCTTC. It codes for CASSSQGYAYNEQFF.

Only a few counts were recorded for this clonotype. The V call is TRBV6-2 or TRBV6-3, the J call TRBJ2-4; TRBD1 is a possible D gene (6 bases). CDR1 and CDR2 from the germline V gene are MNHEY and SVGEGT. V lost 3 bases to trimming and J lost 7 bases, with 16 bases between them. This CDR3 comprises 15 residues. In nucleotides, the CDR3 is TGTGCCAGCAGTTATGGTTCAGGGGCGAGGAACATTCAGTACTTC. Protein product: CASSYGSGARNIQYF.

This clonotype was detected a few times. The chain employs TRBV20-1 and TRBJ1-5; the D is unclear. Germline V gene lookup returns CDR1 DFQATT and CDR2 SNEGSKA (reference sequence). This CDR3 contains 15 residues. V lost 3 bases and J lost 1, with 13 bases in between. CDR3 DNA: TGCAGTGCTAGGTCAGGCGCGGTGAGCAATCAGCCCCAGCATTTT. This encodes CSARSGAVSNQPQHF.

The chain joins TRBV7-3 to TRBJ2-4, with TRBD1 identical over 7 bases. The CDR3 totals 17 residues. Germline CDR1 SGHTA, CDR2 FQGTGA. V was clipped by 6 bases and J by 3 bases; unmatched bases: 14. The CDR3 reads CASSPLGQVEDKNIQYF. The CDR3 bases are TGTGCCAGCAGTCCATTAGGACAGGTGGAAGACAAAAACATTCAGTACTTC. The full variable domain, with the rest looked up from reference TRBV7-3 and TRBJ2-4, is GAGVSQTPSNKVTEKGKYVELRCDPISGHTALYWYRQSLGQGPEFLIYFQGTGAADDSGLPNDRFFAVRPEGSVSTLKIQRTERGDSAVYLCASSPLGQVEDKNIQYFGAGTRLSVL.

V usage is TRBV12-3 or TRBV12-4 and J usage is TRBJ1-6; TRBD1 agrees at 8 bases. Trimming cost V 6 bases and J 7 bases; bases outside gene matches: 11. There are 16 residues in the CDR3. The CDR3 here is CASRALTGAPNSPLHF. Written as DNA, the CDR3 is TGTGCCAGCAGGGCATTGACAGGGGCCCCAAATTCACCCCTCCACTTT.

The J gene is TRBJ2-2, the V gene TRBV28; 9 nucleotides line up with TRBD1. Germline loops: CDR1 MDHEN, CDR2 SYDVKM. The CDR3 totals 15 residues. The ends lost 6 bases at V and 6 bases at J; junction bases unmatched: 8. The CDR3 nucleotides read TGTGCCAGCAGAGAACAGGGGGCACGTCCCGGGGAGCTGTTTTTT. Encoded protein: CASREQGARPGELFF.

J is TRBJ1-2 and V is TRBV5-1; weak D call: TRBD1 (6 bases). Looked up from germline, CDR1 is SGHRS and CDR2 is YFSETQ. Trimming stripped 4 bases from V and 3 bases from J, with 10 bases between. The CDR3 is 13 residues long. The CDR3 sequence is CASSPPGDYGYTF. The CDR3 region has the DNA TGCGCCAGCAGCCCACCAGGGGACTATGGCTACACCTTC.

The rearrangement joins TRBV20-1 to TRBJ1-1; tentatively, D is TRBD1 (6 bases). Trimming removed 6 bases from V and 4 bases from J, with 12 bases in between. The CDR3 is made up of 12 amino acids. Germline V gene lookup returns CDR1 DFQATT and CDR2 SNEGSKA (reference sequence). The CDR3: CSASKGGTEAFF. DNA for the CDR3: TGCAGTGCCTCTAAGGGGGGCACTGAAGCTTTCTTT.

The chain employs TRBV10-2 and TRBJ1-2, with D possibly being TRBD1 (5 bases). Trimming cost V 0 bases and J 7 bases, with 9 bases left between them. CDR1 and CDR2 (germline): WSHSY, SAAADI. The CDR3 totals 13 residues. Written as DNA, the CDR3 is TGCGCCAGCAGTGAGTCGCCAGGGACTGGCTACACCTTC. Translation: CASSESPGTGYTF.

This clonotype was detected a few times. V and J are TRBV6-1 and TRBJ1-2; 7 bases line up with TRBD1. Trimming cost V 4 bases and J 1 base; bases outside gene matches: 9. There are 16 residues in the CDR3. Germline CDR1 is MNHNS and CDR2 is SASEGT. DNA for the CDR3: TGTGCCAGCAGTGGAGGTGGGACAGCCGTTAACTATGGCTACACCTTC. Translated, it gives CASSGGGTAVNYGYTF.

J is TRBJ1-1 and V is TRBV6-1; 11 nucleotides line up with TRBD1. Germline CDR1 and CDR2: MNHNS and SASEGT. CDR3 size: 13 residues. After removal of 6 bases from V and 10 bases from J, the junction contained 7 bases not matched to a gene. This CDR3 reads CASSQTGTGGAFF. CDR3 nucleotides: TGTGCCAGCAGCCAAACAGGGACAGGGGGAGCTTTCTTT.